The 2 T cell receptor beta chains below all came from one sample that was sequenced in a study of OX40 agonist ivuxolimab in advanced cancers. Profiling relied on immunoSEQ multiplex PCR, and the TCRdb table lists in-frame clones only, not all of them. Here the sample spans almost 85,000 clones, 70% to 90% being singletons. Sequencing was performed on CD4+ or CD8+ T cells sorted from blood, taken in a trial of the OX40 agonist ivuxolimab. The receptors stem from an adult with an advanced solid tumor such as melanoma, head and neck, liver or kidney cancer.

The chain carries TRBV6-5 and TRBJ2-5; D unresolved. The CDR3 loop spans 12 amino acids. Germline CDR1 is MNHEY and CDR2 is SVGAGI. The V end lost 2 bases, the J end lost 5 bases, and 6 bases lay between the germline ends. CDR3 loop: CASSYGGETQYF. In DNA, the CDR3 is TGTGCCAGCAGTTACGGTGGGGAGACCCAGTACTTC.

The genes are TRBV7-2 and TRBJ2-2; perhaps D is TRBD1 or TRBD2 (5 bases each). Germline V lookup: CDR1 SGHTA, CDR2 FQGNSA. The V gene lost 6 bases and the J gene lost 4 bases, with 15 bases spanning the gap. The CDR3 has 15 amino acids. The CDR3 DNA follows: TGTGCCAGCAGACTAGGGGCGGCGGGCACCGGGGAGCTGTTTTTT. It is translated as CASRLGAAGTGELFF.